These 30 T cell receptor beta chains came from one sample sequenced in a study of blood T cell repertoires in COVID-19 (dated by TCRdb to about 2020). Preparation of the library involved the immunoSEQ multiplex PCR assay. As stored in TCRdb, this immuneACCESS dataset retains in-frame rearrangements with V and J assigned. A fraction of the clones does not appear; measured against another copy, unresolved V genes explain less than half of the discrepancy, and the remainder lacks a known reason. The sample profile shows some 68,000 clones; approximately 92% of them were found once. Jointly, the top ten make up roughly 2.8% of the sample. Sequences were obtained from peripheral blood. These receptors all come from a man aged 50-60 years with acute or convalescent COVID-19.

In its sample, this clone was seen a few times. The CDR3, as DNA: TGTGCCAGCAGCCAAGTTTATAGCGGGAGTCTGTACTTC. This gives the protein CASSQVYSGSLYF. The rearrangement joins TRBV14 to TRBJ2-7, with 9 positions matching TRBD2. J gave up 12 bases and V 1 base, and 7 bases lay outside the gene matches. The CDR3 covers 13 residues. Germline CDR1 SGHDN, CDR2 FVKESK.

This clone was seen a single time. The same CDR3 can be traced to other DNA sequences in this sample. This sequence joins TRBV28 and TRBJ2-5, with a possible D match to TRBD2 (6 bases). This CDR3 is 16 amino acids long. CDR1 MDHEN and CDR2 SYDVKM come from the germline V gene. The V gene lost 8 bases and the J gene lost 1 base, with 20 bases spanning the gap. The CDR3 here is CASQAPGGSGQETQYF. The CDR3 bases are TGTGCCAGCCAAGCGCCCGGAGGTAGCGGCCAAGAGACCCAGTACTTC.

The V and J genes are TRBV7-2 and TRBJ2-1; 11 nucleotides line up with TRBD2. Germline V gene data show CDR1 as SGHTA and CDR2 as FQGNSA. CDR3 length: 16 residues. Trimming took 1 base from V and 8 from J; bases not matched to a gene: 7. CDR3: CASSLVGASGRHEQFF. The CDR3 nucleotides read TGTGCCAGCAGCTTAGTGGGCGCTAGCGGGAGGCATGAGCAGTTCTTC.

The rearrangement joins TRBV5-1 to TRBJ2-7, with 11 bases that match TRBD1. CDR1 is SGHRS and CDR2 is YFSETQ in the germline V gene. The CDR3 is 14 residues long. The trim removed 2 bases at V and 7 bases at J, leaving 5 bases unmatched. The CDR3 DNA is TGCGCCAGCAGCTTAGGACAGGGGGCGCAAGAGCAGTACTTC. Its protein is CASSLGQGAQEQYF.

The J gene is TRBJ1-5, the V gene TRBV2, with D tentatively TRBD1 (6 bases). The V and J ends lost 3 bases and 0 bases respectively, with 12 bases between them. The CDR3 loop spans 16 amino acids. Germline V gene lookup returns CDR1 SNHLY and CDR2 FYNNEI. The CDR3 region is CASSEHRVSSNQPQHF. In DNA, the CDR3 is TGTGCCAGCAGTGAGCACAGGGTTAGTAGCAATCAGCCCCAGCATTTT.

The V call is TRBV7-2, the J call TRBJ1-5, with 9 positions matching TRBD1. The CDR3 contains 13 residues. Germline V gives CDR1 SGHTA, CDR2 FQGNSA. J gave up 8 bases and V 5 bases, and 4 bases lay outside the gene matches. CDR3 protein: CASSADRGEPQHF. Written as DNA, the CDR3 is TGTGCCAGCAGCGCGGACAGGGGTGAGCCCCAGCATTTT.

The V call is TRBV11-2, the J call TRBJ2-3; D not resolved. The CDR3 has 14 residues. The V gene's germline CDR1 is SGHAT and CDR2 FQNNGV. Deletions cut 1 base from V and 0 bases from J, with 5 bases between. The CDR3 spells CASSLGQSTDTQYF. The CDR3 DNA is TGTGCCAGCAGCTTAGGGCAAAGCACAGATACGCAGTATTTT.

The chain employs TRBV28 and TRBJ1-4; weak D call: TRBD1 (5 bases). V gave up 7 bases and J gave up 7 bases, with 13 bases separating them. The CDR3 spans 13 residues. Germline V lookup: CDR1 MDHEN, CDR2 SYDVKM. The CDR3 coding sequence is TGTGCCAGCATCCCGGGGGGGGGTGAAAAACTGTTTTTT. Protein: CASIPGGGEKLFF.

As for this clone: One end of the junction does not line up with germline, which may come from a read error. The CDR3 reads CASSSGPGGANPEAFF. The CDR3 coding sequence is TGTGCCAGTAGCTCGGGCCCCGGTGGGGCGAACCCTGAAGCTTTCTTT. This rearrangement joins TRBV19 to TRBJ1-1; D is possibly TRBD1 (5 bases). The CDR3 covers 16 residues. CDR1 and CDR2 from the germline V gene are LNHDA and SQIVND (reference sequence).

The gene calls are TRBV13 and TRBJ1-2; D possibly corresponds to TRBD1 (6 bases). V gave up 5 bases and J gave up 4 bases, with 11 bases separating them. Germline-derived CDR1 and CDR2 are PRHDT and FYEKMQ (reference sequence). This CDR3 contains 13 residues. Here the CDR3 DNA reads TGTGCCAGCAGCAAACAGGGAGCCTATGGCTACACCTTC. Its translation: CASSKQGAYGYTF.

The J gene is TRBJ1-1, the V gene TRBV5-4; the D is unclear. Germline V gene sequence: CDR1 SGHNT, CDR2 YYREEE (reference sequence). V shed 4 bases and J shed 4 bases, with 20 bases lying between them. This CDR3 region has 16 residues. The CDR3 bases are TGTGCCAGCAGCCCGGAGGACTCCGCTTCGTTCACTGAAGCTTTCTTT. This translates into CASSPEDSASFTEAFF.

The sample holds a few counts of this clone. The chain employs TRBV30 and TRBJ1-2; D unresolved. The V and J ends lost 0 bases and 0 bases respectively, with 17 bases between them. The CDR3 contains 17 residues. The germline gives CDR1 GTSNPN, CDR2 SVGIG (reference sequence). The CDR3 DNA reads TGTGCCTGGAGTGTTGAGTACTCCCTTACTTCTAACTATGGCTACACCTTC. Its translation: CAWSVEYSLTSNYGYTF.

In nucleotides, the CDR3 is TGCGCCAGCAGCTCAACAGGGAATGAGCAGTTCTTC. It specifies CASSSTGNEQFF. The rearrangement uses TRBV5-1 and TRBJ2-1; possible D gene TRBD1, 6 bases. Germline CDR1 is SGHRS and CDR2 is YFSETQ. The CDR3 covers 12 residues. Between the trimmed V and J ends, which lost 3 bases and 7 bases, there was a span of 8 bases.

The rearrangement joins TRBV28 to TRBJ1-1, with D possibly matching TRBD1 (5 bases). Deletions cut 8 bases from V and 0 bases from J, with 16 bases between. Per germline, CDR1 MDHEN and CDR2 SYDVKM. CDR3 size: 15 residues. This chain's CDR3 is CASGQLQGLNTEAFF. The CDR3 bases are TGTGCCAGCGGACAACTCCAGGGTTTGAACACTGAAGCTTTCTTT.

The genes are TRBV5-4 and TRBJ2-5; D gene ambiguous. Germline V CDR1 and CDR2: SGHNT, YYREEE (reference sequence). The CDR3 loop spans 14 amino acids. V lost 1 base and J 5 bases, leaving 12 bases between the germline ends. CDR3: CASSLQQAAETQYF. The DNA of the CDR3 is TGTGCCAGCAGCTTGCAGCAGGCTGCGGAGACCCAGTACTTC.

CDR3 loop: CASSPRLNSGNTIYF. CDR3 nucleotides: TGTGCCAGCTCTCCCCGACTGAACTCTGGAAACACCATATATTTT. The chain couples TRBV19 to TRBJ1-3; no reliable D call. Deletions cut 9 bases from V and 0 bases from J, with 15 bases between. Germline-derived CDR1 and CDR2 are LNHDA and SQIVND (reference sequence). The CDR3 spans 15 residues. Using reference TRBV19 and TRBJ1-3 for the parts outside the CDR3, the full variable domain is DGGITQSPKYLFRKEGQNVTLSCEQNLNHDAMYWYRQDPGQGLRLIYYSQIVNDFQKGDIAEGYSVSREKKESFPLTVTSAQKNPTAFYLCASSPRLNSGNTIYFGEGSWLTVV.

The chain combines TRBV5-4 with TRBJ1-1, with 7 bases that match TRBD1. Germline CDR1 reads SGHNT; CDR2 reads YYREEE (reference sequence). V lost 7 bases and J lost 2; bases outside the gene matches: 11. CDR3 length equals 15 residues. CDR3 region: CASELVQGENTEAFF. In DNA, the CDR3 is TGTGCCAGCGAGCTTGTCCAGGGGGAAAACACTGAAGCTTTCTTT.

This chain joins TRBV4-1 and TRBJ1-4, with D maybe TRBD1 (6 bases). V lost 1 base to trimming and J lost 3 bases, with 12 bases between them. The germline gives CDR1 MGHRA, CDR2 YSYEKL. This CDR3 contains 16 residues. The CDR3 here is CASSQARGSANEKLFF. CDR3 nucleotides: TGCGCCAGCAGCCAAGCGAGGGGGAGCGCTAATGAAAAACTGTTTTTT.

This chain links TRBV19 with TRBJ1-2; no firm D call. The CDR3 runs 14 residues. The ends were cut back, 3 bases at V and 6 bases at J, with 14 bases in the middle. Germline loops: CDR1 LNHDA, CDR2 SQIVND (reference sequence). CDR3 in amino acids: CASSMGGPWNGYTF. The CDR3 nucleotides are TGTGCCAGTAGTATGGGAGGGCCCTGGAATGGCTACACCTTC. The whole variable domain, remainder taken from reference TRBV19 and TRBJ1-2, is DGGITQSPKYLFRKEGQNVTLSCEQNLNHDAMYWYRQDPGQGLRLIYYSQIVNDFQKGDIAEGYSVSREKKESFPLTVTSAQKNPTAFYLCASSMGGPWNGYTFGSGTRLTVV.

The CDR3 loop is CASSLWQITNQPQHF. In nucleotides, the CDR3 is TGTGCCAGCAGCTTATGGCAAATTACAAATCAGCCCCAGCATTTT. This chain connects TRBV5-6 to TRBJ1-5; no clear D gene. The V gene lost 2 bases and the J gene lost 4 bases, with 13 bases spanning the gap. Germline loops: CDR1 SGHDT, CDR2 YYEEEE. This CDR3 is 15 amino acids long. Full variable domain (outside the CDR3, taken from reference TRBV5-6 and TRBJ1-5): DAGVTQSPTHLIKTRGQQVTLRCSPKSGHDTVSWYQQALGQGPQFIFQYYEEEERQRGNFPDRFSGHQFPNYSSELNVNALLLGDSALYLCASSLWQITNQPQHFGDGTRLSIL.

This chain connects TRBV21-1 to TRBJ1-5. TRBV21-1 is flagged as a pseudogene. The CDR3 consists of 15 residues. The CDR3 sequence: CASSDRGDGNQPQHF. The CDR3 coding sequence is TGTGCCAGCAGCGATAGAGGAGACGGGAATCAGCCCCAGCATTTT.

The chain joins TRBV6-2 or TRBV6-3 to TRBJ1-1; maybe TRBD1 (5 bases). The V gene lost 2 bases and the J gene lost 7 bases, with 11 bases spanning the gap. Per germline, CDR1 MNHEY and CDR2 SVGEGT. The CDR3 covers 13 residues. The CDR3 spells CASSYQGSNEAFF. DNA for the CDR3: TGTGCCAGCAGTTACCAGGGTTCTAATGAAGCTTTCTTT.

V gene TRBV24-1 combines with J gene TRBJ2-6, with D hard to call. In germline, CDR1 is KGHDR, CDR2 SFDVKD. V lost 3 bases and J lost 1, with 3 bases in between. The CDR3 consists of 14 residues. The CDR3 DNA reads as TGTGCCACCAGTGATCCGTCTGGGGCCAACGTCCTGACTTTC. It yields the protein CATSDPSGANVLTF.

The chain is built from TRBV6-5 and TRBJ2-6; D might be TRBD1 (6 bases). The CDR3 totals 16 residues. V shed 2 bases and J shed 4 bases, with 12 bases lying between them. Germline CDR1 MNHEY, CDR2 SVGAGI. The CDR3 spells CASSYEAGAGANVLTF. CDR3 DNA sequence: TGTGCCAGCAGTTACGAGGCAGGGGCCGGGGCCAACGTCCTGACTTTC.

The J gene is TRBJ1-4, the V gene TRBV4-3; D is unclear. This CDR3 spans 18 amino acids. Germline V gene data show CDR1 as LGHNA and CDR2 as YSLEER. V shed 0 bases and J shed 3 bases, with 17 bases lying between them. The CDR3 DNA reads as TGCGCCAGCAGCCAAGATTTCCCCCCGGGTCGGGCTAATGAAAAACTGTTTTTT. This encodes CASSQDFPPGRANEKLFF.

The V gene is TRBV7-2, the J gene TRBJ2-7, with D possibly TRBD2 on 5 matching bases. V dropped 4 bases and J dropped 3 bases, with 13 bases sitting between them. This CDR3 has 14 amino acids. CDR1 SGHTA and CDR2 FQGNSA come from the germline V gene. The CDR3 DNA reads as TGTGCCAGCAGCTCCAACGGACTGGTCTACGAGCAGTACTTC. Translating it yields CASSSNGLVYEQYF.

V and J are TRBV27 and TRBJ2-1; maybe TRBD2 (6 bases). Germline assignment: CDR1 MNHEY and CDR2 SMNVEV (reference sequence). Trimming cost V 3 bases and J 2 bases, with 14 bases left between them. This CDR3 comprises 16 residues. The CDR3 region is CASSFEEGVAYNEQFF. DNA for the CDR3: TGTGCCAGCAGTTTCGAGGAGGGTGTGGCCTACAATGAGCAGTTCTTC.

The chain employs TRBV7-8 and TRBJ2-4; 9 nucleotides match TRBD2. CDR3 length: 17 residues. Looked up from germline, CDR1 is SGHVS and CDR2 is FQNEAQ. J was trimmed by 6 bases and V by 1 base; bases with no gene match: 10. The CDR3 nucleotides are TGTGCCAGCAGCTTAGTAGGTAGCGGGAGAGGCGGAAACATTCAGTACTTC. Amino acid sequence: CASSLVGSGRGGNIQYF.

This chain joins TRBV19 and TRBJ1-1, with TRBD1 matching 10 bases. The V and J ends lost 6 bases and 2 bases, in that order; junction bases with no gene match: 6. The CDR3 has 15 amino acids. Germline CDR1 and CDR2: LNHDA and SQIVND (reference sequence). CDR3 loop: CASREDRGKNTEAFF. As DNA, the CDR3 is TGTGCCAGTAGGGAGGACAGGGGGAAAAACACTGAAGCTTTCTTT.

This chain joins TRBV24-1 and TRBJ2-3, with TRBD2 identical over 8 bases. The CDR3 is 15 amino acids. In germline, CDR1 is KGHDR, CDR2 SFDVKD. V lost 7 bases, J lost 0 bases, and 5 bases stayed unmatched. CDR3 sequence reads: CATRGTSGSTDTQYF. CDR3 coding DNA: TGTGCCACCAGGGGAACTAGCGGAAGCACAGATACGCAGTATTTT.